The rows below give T cell receptor beta chains drawn from one sample of a study of cytomegalovirus exposure and HLA in healthy donors. Assay used: immunoSEQ multiplex PCR; TCRdb lists only in-frame clones, some missing. The repertoire has about 200,000 clones, around 76% of them found once; the top ten carry roughly 2%. Sequenced input: PBMCs. The source is a man aged 25 to 45 in good health and CMV-seronegative. CDR3s leave out the opening cysteine and the closing phenylalanine or tryptophan.

v_gene	j_gene	CDR3aa
TRBV25-1	TRBJ2-5	ASSGHGRETQY
TRBV18	TRBJ1-1	ASSPGTGEAF
TRBV9	TRBJ2-7	ASSPARENEQY
TRBV11-2	TRBJ2-7	ASSLVFPSGSQVYEQY
TRBV7-3	TRBJ2-1	ASSLIGGFSNEQF
TRBV5-6	TRBJ2-3	ASSLPSGLISTDTQY
TRBV9	TRBJ1-5	ASSVAGGRDQPQH
TRBV28	TRBJ2-7	ASRTSTGTYEQY
TRBV7-9	TRBJ1-1	ASSLSGNTEAF
TRBV11-2	TRBJ2-5	ASSFTGEETQY
TRBV23-1	TRBJ2-7	ASSQSGGQGLYEQY
TRBV25-1	TRBJ1-4	ASSATRGSTNEKLF
TRBV7-3	TRBJ2-3	ATSSGRAHDTQY
TRBV10-3	TRBJ1-2	AISASGGGQAGGYT
TRBV28	TRBJ1-1	ASSFAGQGVRAF
TRBV18	TRBJ1-1	ASSPLRENTEAF
TRBV14	TRBJ2-1	ASSEASSYNEQF
TRBV6-1	TRBJ1-5	ASTEQGGQPQH
TRBV7-3	TRBJ2-3	ASSLWTGKTTDTQY
TRBV5-1	TRBJ2-1	ASSPAGGPNNEQF
TRBV11-2	TRBJ2-3	ASSLRTGGTDTQY
TRBV29-1	TRBJ2-7	SVAGKRSSYEQY
TRBV2	TRBJ2-1	ASSALVYNEQF
TRBV30	TRBJ2-1	AWNPTAGGNNEQF
TRBV11-2	TRBJ2-2	ASSLEAGGRGELF
TRBV25-1	.	ASSGARAATEQY
TRBV4-1	TRBJ2-1	ASSPRTSGRALEQF
TRBV7-9	TRBJ2-7	ASSSGLLVLAGEYEQY
TRBV2	TRBJ2-2	ASNHRGNTGELF
TRBV10-2	TRBJ1-2	ASSESGGWNGYT
TRBV5-6	TRBJ2-5	ASSLGRGRVLQETQY
TRBV25-1	TRBJ1-1	ASSESTVTEAF
TRBV27	TRBJ1-1	ASRSTQGVLNTEAF
TRBV28	TRBJ2-2	AISSPGRGDTGELF
TRBV7-9	TRBJ2-3	ASSQYRGTQY
TRBV25-1	TRBJ2-3	ASSDRKIAGEAEDTQY
TRBV29-1	TRBJ1-1	SVEARGNTEAF
TRBV28	TRBJ1-4	ASSLLNQGLGEKLF
TRBV11-2	TRBJ1-1	ASSPYRDRGRGGAF
TRBV5-1	TRBJ1-5	ASSLDRADNQPQH
TRBV7-9	TRBJ2-1	ASSSRLAGLEQF
TRBV28	TRBJ1-2	ASSLELANYGYT
TRBV6-1	TRBJ2-7	ASSTLAGGNYEQY
TRBV19	TRBJ1-1	ASSIEPERPGTEAF
TRBV7-3	TRBJ2-1	ASSQTGSLSYNEQF